The text below deals with one T cell receptor (beta chain). The sample is drawn from a study of blood T cell repertoires in COVID-19. Background on the study: Samples of COVID-19 (acute and convalescent) were obtained from the United States, Italy and Spain. PBMCs, B-cell-depleted T cells, or T cells were the source of the cDNA or gDNA that made up the material.

Germline assignment: CDR1 MNHEY and CDR2 SMNVEV (reference sequence). V was cut by 8 bases and J by 0 bases, with 16 bases left in between. This CDR3 contains 15 residues. Profiling relied on immunoSEQ multiplex PCR, and the TCRdb table lists in-frame clones only, not all of them. The sample yields 65,000 or so clones, 70% to 90% seen once. The chain recombines TRBV27 with TRBJ1-2; no reliable D call. This receptor was obtained from a man of 80 years or more with acute or convalescent COVID-19. The sequenced sample consisted of peripheral blood. The CDR3 sequence: CASRPGRVANYGYTF. The CDR3 bases are TGTGCCAGCCGTCCCGGGAGGGTGGCTAACTATGGCTACACCTTC.